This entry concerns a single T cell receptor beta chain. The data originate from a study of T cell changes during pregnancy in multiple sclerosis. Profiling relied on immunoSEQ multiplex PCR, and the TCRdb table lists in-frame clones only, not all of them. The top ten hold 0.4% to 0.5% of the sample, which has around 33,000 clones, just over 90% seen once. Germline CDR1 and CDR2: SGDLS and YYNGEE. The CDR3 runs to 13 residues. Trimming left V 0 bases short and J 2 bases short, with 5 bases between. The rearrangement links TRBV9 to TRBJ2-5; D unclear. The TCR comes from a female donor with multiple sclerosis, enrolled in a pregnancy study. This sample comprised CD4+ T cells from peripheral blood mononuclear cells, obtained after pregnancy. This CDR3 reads CASSVALQETQYF. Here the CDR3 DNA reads TGTGCCAGCAGCGTAGCCCTGCAAGAGACCCAGTACTTC.